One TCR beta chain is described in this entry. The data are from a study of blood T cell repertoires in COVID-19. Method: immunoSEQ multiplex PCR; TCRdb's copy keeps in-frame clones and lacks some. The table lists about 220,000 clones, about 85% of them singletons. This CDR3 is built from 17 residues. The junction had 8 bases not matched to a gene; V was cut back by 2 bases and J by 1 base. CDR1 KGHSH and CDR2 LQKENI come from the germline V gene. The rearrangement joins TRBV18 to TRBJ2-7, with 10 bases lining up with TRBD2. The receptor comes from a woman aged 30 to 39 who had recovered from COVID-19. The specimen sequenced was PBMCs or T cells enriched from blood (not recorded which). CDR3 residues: CASSPSFIAGGSYEQYF. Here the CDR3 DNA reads TGTGCCAGCTCACCATCTTTCATAGCGGGGGGTTCCTACGAGCAGTACTTC.